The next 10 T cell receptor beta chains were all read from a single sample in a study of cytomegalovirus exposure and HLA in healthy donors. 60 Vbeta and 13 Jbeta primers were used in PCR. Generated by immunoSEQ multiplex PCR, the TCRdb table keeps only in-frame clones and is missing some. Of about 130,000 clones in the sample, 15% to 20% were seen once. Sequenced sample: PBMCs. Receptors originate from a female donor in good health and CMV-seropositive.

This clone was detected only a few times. The CDR3 here is CASSRTSGGAYEQFF. The CDR3 DNA sequence: TGTGCCAGCAGTCGGACTAGCGGGGGGGCCTATGAGCAGTTCTTC. V and J are TRBV6-4 and TRBJ2-1, with 15 nucleotides matching TRBD2. J lost 8 bases, V lost 5 bases, and 4 bases had no gene match. Looked up from germline, CDR1 is MRHNA and CDR2 is SNTAGT. This CDR3 spans 15 amino acids.

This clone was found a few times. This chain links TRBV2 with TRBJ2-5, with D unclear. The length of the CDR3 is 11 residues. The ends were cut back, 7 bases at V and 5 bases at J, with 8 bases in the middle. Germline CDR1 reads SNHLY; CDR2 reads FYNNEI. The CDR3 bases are TGTGCCAGCACGTTGAGGGAGACCCAGTACTTC. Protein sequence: CASTLRETQYF.

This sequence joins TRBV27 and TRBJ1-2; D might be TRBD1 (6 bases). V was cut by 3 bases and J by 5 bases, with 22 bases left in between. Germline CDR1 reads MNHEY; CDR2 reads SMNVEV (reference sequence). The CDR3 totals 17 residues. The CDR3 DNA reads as TGTGCCAGCAGTTTCGGGACATCCCGGGGCTTAAAATATGGCTACACCTTC. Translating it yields CASSFGTSRGLKYGYTF.

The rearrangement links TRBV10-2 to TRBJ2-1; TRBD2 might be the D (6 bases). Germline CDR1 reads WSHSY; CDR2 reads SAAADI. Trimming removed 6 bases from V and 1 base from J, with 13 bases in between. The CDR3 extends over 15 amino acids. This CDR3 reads CASRTTRGSYNEQFF. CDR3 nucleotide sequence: TGCGCCAGCAGGACGACTAGAGGGTCCTACAATGAGCAGTTCTTC.

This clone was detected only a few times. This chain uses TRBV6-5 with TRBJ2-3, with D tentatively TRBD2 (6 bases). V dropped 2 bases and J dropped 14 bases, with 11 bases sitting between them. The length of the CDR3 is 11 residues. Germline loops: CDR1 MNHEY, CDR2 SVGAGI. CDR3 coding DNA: TGTGCCAGCAGTTACCAAACTAGCATGTATTTT. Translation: CASSYQTSMYF.

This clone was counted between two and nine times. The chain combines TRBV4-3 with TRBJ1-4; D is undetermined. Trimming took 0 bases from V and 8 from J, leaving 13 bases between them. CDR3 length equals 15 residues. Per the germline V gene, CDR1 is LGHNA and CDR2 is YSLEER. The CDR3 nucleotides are TGCGCCAGCAGCCAAGATCGGGCCCCGGGGGAAAAACTGTTTTTT. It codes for CASSQDRAPGEKLFF.

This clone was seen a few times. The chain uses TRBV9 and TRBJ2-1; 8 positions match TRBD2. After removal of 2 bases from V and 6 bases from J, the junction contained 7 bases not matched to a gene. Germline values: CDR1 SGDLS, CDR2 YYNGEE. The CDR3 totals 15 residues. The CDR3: CASSVGREALNEQFF. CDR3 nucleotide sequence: TGTGCCAGCAGCGTGGGGCGGGAGGCCCTCAATGAGCAGTTCTTC.

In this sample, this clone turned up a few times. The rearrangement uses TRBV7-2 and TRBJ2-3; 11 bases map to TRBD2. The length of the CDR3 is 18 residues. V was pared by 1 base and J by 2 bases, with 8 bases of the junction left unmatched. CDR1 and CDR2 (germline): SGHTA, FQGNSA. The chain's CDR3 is CASSLDPTSGVVTDTQYF. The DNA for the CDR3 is TGTGCCAGCAGCTTAGACCCGACTAGCGGGGTCGTCACAGATACGCAGTATTTT.

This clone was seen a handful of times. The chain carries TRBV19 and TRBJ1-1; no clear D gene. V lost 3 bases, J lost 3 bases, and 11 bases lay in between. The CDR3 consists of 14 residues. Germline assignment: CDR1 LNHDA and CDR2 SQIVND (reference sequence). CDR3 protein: CASSILPGYTEAFF. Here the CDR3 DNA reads TGTGCCAGTAGTATTCTCCCAGGTTACACTGAAGCTTTCTTT.

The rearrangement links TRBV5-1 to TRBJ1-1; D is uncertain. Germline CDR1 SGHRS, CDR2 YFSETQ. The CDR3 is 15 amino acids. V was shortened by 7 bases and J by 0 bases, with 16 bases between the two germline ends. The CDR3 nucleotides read TGCGCCAGCCGTTTCGGAGGCCTTTTGAACACTGAAGCTTTCTTT. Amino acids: CASRFGGLLNTEAFF.